These 26 T cell receptor beta chains came from one sample sequenced in a study of T cell repertoires in cytomegalovirus infection. For these TCRs, the target antigens are not known. TCRdb re-derived calls from the reads in MiXCR, one entry per CDR3 protein. The sample shows 250,000 to 300,000 distinct CDR3 sequences, 20% to 25% of them seen only once. This specimen was cultured PBMCs, taken from culture after CMV antigen stimulation. The origin of the receptors is a human donor in good health (CMV status not recorded). Some clones in this sample may be carry-over from other donors' samples.

This chain joins TRBV3-1 and TRBJ1-4, with D possibly matching TRBD1 (5 bases). The CDR3 is 20 amino acids. Germline values: CDR1 LGHDT, CDR2 YNNKEL (reference sequence). The germline V and J ends were trimmed by 0 bases and 2 bases, with 22 bases remaining between them. The CDR3 spells CASSQDLRGRDRSTNEKLFF. CDR3 bases: TGTGCCAGCAGCCAAGATTTAAGAGGCAGGGACCGATCTACTAATGAAAAACTGTTTTTT.

A few counts support this clonotype. The gene calls are TRBV5-4 and TRBJ2-3; 7 bases align to TRBD2. V lost 1 base, J lost 5 bases, and 4 bases stayed unmatched. The germline gives CDR1 SGHNT, CDR2 YYREEE (reference sequence). The CDR3 spans 14 residues. The chain's CDR3 is CASSLSAGEDTQYF. DNA for the CDR3: TGTGCCAGCAGCTTGAGTGCGGGAGAAGATACGCAGTATTTT.

There are many counts of this clonotype. The chain joins TRBV7-8 to TRBJ2-1; D gene ambiguous. In germline, CDR1 is SGHVS, CDR2 FQNEAQ. The CDR3 spans 16 residues. The V and J ends lost 1 base and 4 bases respectively, with 14 bases between them. The DNA for the CDR3 is TGTGCCAGCAGCTTAGGCTTGGCGACTCTGTACAATGAGCAGTTCTTC. It translates to CASSLGLATLYNEQFF.

This chain joins TRBV6-6 and TRBJ2-1; D perhaps matches TRBD2 (6 bases). Germline CDR1 is MNHNY and CDR2 is SVGAGI (reference sequence). V gave up 5 bases and J gave up 5 bases, with 19 bases separating them. The CDR3 length is 16 residues. The DNA of the CDR3 is TGTGCCAGCAGTCATCGGGGTTACGGGAGAAACAATGAGCAGTTCTTC. Protein product: CASSHRGYGRNNEQFF.

The genes are TRBV19 and TRBJ2-3, with 12 nucleotides matching TRBD2. Per germline, CDR1 LNHDA and CDR2 SQIVND (reference sequence). The CDR3 is made up of 18 amino acids. V trimming: 5 bases; J trimming: 7 bases; junction bases outside the gene matches: 16. The CDR3 reads CASSPLTSGSDQRNTQYF. CDR3 DNA sequence: TGTGCCAGTAGTCCACTGACTAGCGGGAGCGACCAGCGGAATACGCAGTATTTT.

In this sample, this clonotype turned up many times. The V and J genes are TRBV7-2 and TRBJ2-1; no clear D gene. The CDR3 spans 14 residues. Germline assignment: CDR1 SGHTA and CDR2 FQGNSA. Trimming took 7 bases from V and 3 from J, leaving 13 bases between them. The CDR3 DNA reads as TGTGCCAGCACCCTTAGATACAACTACAATGAGCAGTTCTTC. It translates to CASTLRYNYNEQFF.

A remark on this clonotype: This may come from a read error, since a much larger clone is one base off. The V gene is TRBV12-3 or TRBV12-4, the J gene TRBJ2-3; TRBD2 matches 7 bases. The CDR3 totals 15 residues. CDR3 sequence reads: CGSRLAPLAVDTQYF. The CDR3 nucleotides are TGTGGCAGCAGACTGGCCCCCCTAGCGGTAGATACGCAGTATTTT.

The V and J genes are TRBV12-3 or TRBV12-4 and TRBJ2-1, with D possibly TRBD2 on 5 matching bases. This CDR3 has 15 residues. V was clipped by 2 bases and J by 4 bases, with 12 bases between them. CDR3 nucleotides: TGTGCCAGCAGTTTATCACCGAGCGGATACAATGAGCAGTTCTTC. This codes for CASSLSPSGYNEQFF.

This clonotype appeared many times. The chain couples TRBV7-9 to TRBJ2-7, with 8 positions matching TRBD1. The V gene end was trimmed by 4 bases and the J gene end by 2 bases; junction bases not matched to a gene: 7. The CDR3 extends over 15 amino acids. Germline V gene sequence: CDR1 SEHNR, CDR2 FQNEAQ (reference sequence). DNA of the CDR3: TGTGCCAGCAGCTCCCGACAGGGGCGCCCCTACGAGCAGTACGTC. It translates to CASSSRQGRPYEQYV.

This clonotype was detected only a few times. The chain couples TRBV6-2 or TRBV6-3 to TRBJ1-1; D is uncertain. Trimming took off 4 bases at V and 1 base at J, with 7 bases between the two ends. The CDR3 is 13 amino acids. Germline lookup yields CDR1 MNHEY and CDR2 SVGEGT. CDR3 sequence reads: CASSFNTNTEAFF. The CDR3 nucleotides read TGTGCCAGCAGTTTCAACACGAACACTGAAGCTTTCTTT.

This chain joins TRBV4-1 and TRBJ1-1; the D is unclear. The CDR3 sequence is 14 residues long. Trimming cost V 0 bases and J 0 bases, with 5 bases left between them. Germline lookup yields CDR1 MGHRA and CDR2 YSYEKL. DNA of the CDR3: TGCGCCAGCAGCCAAGATCGCGTGAACACTGAAGCTTTCTTT. It codes for CASSQDRVNTEAFF.

This clonotype was counted between two and nine times. The rearrangement uses TRBV20-1 and TRBJ1-1; D not certain. Trimming shortened V by 3 bases and J by 4 bases, and 9 bases separated the two germline ends. The CDR3 spans 12 residues. CDR1 DFQATT and CDR2 SNEGSKA come from the germline V gene (reference sequence). Here the CDR3 DNA reads TGCAGTGCTAGGGGTAGTAGCACTGAAGCTTTCTTT. This codes for CSARGSSTEAFF.

This clonotype appeared many times. The chain links TRBV7-8 to TRBJ2-7; D may correspond to TRBD1 or TRBD2 (5 bases each). The V end was cut by 1 base, the J end by 3 bases, with 10 bases between. The germline V gene has CDR1 SGHVS and CDR2 FQNEAQ. This CDR3 contains 14 residues. CDR3 in DNA: TGTGCCAGCAGCTTAGGGGGACCTTTCTACGAGCAGTACGTC. As protein: CASSLGGPFYEQYV.

The V gene is TRBV19, the J gene TRBJ1-1; a weak D match, TRBD1 (5 bases). The V gene lost 4 bases and the J gene lost 5 bases, with 23 bases spanning the gap. Germline CDR1 reads LNHDA; CDR2 reads SQIVND (reference sequence). The CDR3 has 17 residues. CDR3 amino acids: CASSKRDFTIRGTEAFF. The CDR3 DNA reads as TGTGCCAGTAGTAAAAGGGACTTTACTATCCGGGGGACTGAAGCTTTCTTT. The full variable domain, rest sourced from reference TRBV19 and TRBJ1-1, is DGGITQSPKYLFRKEGQNVTLSCEQNLNHDAMYWYRQDPGQGLRLIYYSQIVNDFQKGDIAEGYSVSREKKESFPLTVTSAQKNPTAFYLCASSKRDFTIRGTEAFFGQGTRLTVV.

For this clonotype: This may be a read error, as it is one base from a much larger clone. The chain recombines TRBV27 with TRBJ2-2, with 9 bases matching TRBD2. CDR3 length: 17 residues. Germline V lookup: CDR1 MNHEY, CDR2 SMNVEV (reference sequence). Here the CDR3 DNA reads TGTGCCAGCAGTTCCCCGACTAGCGGAGGGGTCCCCGGGGGGCTGTTTTTT. Translation: CASSSPTSGGVPGGLFF.

This clonotype was recorded at least ten times. The J gene is TRBJ1-2, the V gene TRBV7-2, with D perhaps TRBD1 (5 bases). V lost 3 bases and J 6 bases, leaving 17 bases between the germline ends. There are 15 residues in the CDR3. Germline V gives CDR1 SGHTA, CDR2 FQGNSA. CDR3 in DNA: TGTGCCAGCAGCTTTTGGGGCCTGGGGGGGGATGGCTACACCTTC. It yields the protein CASSFWGLGGDGYTF.

The chain employs TRBV2 and TRBJ2-1; D is uncertain. The germline V gene encodes CDR1 SNHLY and CDR2 FYNNEI. The CDR3 runs to 13 residues. The V end lost 6 bases, the J end lost 9 bases, and 15 bases lay between the germline ends. The CDR3 coding sequence is TGTGCCAGCAGGACCTTCGAGGAGATTGAGCAGTTCTTC. Protein: CASRTFEEIEQFF.

The chain is built from TRBV7-2 and TRBJ1-2; no definite D call. The CDR3 has 15 residues. CDR1 is SGHTA and CDR2 is FQGNSA in the germline V gene. V lost 3 bases and J lost 4, with 15 bases in between. CDR3 bases: TGTGCCAGCAGCTTTGTGAGGATCCCCTTCTATGGCTACACCTTC. Amino acid sequence: CASSFVRIPFYGYTF.

This clonotype was observed at least ten times. V usage is TRBV12-3 or TRBV12-4 and J usage is TRBJ1-6; D is unclear. The CDR3 consists of 12 residues. V was cut by 5 bases and J by 7 bases, with 6 bases left in between. The CDR3 bases are TGTGCCAGCAGTCCGTTGAATTCACCCCTCCACTTT. Encoded protein: CASSPLNSPLHF.

This chain uses TRBV29-1 with TRBJ1-3; 7 bases match TRBD1. The CDR3 is made up of 14 amino acids. V lost 6 bases and J lost 4; bases outside the gene matches: 9. Germline V CDR1 and CDR2: SQVTM, ANQGSEA. The CDR3 bases are TGCAGCGTCGCAGACAGGGTGAGAGGAAACACCATATATTTT. This sequence encodes CSVADRVRGNTIYF.

This clonotype was observed a handful of times. The genes are TRBV5-4 and TRBJ2-1, with 11 positions matching TRBD2. Germline-derived CDR1 and CDR2 are SGHNT and YYREEE (reference sequence). This CDR3 spans 15 amino acids. Unmatched junction bases numbered 4, after V lost 3 bases and J lost 5 bases. This CDR3 is CASSWGTSGNNEQFF. CDR3 nucleotide sequence: TGTGCCAGCAGCTGGGGGACTAGCGGTAACAATGAGCAGTTCTTC. Based on the CDR3 plus reference TRBV5-4 and TRBJ2-1, the full variable domain is ETGVTQSPTHLIKTRGQQVTLRCSSQSGHNTVSWYQQALGQGPQFIFQYYREEENGRGNFPPRFSGLQFPNYSSELNVNALELDDSALYLCASSWGTSGNNEQFFGPGTRLTVL.

This clonotype was detected a few times. This rearrangement joins TRBV7-8 to TRBJ2-3; D call uncertain. Trimming took off 8 bases at V and 2 bases at J, with 8 bases between the two ends. Looked up from germline, CDR1 is SGHVS and CDR2 is FQNEAQ. The CDR3 runs to 12 residues. The CDR3 coding sequence is TGTGCCAGCTTTTCCTTCACAGATACGCAGTATTTT. It translates to CASFSFTDTQYF.

The V gene is TRBV4-3, the J gene TRBJ1-2, with D tentatively TRBD1 (5 bases). Germline V lookup: CDR1 LGHNA, CDR2 YSLEER. The V gene lost 0 bases and the J gene lost 1 base, with 9 bases spanning the gap. The CDR3 totals 15 residues. CDR3 sequence: CASSQDLQVNYGYTF. The CDR3 region has the DNA TGCGCCAGCAGCCAAGATCTACAGGTTAACTATGGCTACACCTTC.

In its sample, this clonotype was seen a few times. The J gene is TRBJ2-2, the V gene TRBV4-1; 7 bases are a match to TRBD1. CDR3 length: 14 residues. Per the germline V gene, CDR1 is MGHRA and CDR2 is YSYEKL. Unmatched junction bases numbered 7, after V lost 7 bases and J lost 5 bases. The CDR3 DNA follows: TGCGCCAGCACCTCAAACAGGGGAACCGGGGAGCTGTTTTTT. Translation: CASTSNRGTGELFF.

This clonotype has at least ten counts. This chain uses TRBV7-9 with TRBJ2-3; 7 nucleotides match TRBD2. The CDR3 is made up of 14 amino acids. Germline values: CDR1 SEHNR, CDR2 FQNEAQ (reference sequence). Losses at the gene ends were 8 bases for V and 4 bases for J; bases not matched to a gene: 9. CDR3 amino acids: CASLIRGESDTQYF. The CDR3 coding sequence is TGTGCCAGCCTGATCCGGGGGGAGTCAGATACGCAGTATTTT. Complete variable domain (other parts from reference TRBV7-9 and TRBJ2-3): DTGVSQNPRHKITKRGQNVTFRCDPISEHNRLYWYRQTLGQGPEFLTYFQNEAQLEKSRLLSDRFSAERPKGSFSTLEIQRTEQGDSAMYLCASLIRGESDTQYFGPGTRLTVL.

This rearrangement joins TRBV10-3 to TRBJ2-2, with TRBD2 identical over 12 bases. Unmatched junction bases numbered 3, after V lost 5 bases and J lost 2 bases. The V gene's germline CDR1 is ENHRY and CDR2 SYGVKD. The CDR3 extends over 16 amino acids. CDR3 sequence (DNA): TGTGCCATCAGTCCGACTAGCGGGGGAAACACCGGGGAGCTGTTTTTT. Residues: CAISPTSGGNTGELFF.